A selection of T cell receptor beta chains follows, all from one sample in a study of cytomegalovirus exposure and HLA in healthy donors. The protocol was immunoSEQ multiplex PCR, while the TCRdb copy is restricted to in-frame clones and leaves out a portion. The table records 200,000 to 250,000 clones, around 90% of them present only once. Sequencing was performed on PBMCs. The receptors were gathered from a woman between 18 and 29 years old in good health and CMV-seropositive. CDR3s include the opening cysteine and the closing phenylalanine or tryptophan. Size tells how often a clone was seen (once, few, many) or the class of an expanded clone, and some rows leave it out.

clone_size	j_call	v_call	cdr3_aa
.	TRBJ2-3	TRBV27	CASSPQGGTQYF
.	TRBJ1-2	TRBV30	CAWSPLNPGLHPGGYGYTF
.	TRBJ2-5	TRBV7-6	CASSLRGGGYQETQYF
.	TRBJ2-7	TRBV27	CASSLQTGLNEQYF
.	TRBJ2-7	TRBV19	CASRPSSMMTYEQYF
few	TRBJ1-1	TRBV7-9	CASRTSGRTEAFF
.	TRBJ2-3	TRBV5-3	CARGGQGADTQYF
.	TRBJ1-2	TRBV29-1	CSVVFPGENYGYTF
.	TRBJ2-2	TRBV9	CASSVEEGGHTGELFF
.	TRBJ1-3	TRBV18	CASSPHQGVISGNTIYF
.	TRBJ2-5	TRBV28	CASSSWTGEETQYF
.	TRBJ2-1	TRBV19	CASSIVESYNEQFF
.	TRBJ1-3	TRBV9	CASSVSGAGNTIYF
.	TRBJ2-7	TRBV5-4	CASSSELAGHTYEQYF
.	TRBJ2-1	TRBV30	CAWMRDRGANEQFF
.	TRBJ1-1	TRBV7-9	CASSLRVGTGPTEAFF
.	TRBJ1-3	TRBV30	CAWSSKSTSGNTIYF
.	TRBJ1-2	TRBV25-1	CASSEFRQGAGYGYTF
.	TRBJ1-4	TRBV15	CATSSPGQGVEKLFF
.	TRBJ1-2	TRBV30	CAWTGDRQYYGYTF
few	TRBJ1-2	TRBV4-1	CASSQEGTPVSYTF
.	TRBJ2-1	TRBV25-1	CASSVRELYNEQFF
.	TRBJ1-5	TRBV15	CATSRGDLDRSNQPQHF
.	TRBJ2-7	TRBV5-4	CASSQGLPYEQYF
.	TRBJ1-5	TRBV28	CASSFPRQVAWAQHF
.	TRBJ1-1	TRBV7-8	CASSLGGFNTEAFF
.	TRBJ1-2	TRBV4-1	CASSQLLVGANYGYTF
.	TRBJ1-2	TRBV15	CATSSPTQGRGHYGYTF
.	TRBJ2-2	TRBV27	CASSLYPSGSPGELFF
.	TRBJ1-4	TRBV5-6	CASSPLGQGAKTNEKLFF
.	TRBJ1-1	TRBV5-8	CASSLDTYTEAFF
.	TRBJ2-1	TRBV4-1	CASSQVLSRAGNEQFF
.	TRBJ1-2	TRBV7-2	CASSPNPGGSYGYTF
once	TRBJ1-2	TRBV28	CASRPGTSNYGYTF
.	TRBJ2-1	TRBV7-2	CASTQGGLAGSGYNEQFF
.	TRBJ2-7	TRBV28	CASSLYGSGTNEQYF
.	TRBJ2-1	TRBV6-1	CASSERGGLAGGTSYNEQFF
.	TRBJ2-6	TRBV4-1	CASSQGHSGANVLTF
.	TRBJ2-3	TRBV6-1	CASTLGGRETDTQYF
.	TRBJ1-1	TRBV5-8	CASSLLGQGLNTEAFF
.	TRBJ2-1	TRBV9	CASSVPPAAVYNEQFF
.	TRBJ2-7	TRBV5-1	CASSLRGISYEQYF
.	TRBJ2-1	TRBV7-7	CASRQTSRDRGGNEQFF
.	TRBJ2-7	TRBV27	CASSSGTGNYEQYF
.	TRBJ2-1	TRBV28	CASSPRFGTSGRYEQFF
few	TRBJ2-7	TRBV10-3	CAISGQAYYEQYF
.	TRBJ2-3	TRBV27	CASSIWEGTDTQYF
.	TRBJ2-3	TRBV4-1	CASSQGLLAGSTDTQYF
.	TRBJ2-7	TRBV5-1	CASSVGLEATGSYEQYF
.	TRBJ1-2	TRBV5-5	CATGGDSDIF
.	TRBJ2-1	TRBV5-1	CASSLVVGSRYEQFF
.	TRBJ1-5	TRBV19	CASSPGGRQPQHF